These 29 T cell receptor beta chains were all obtained from the same sample, sequenced in a study of T cell clones after liver transplantation. Sequencing was performed with immunoSEQ multiplex PCR; in TCRdb, only in-frame clones are kept and a portion is missing. The repertoire holds 68,000 or so clones, with approximately 80% as singletons. The sample was CD4+ T cells from blood, taken before liver transplant. Receptors were obtained from a human donor who received a liver transplant.

The chain couples TRBV7-2 to TRBJ2-7; TRBD2 is a possible D gene (5 bases). CDR3 length: 13 residues. V lost 3 bases to trimming and J lost 3 bases, with 9 bases between them. Germline V lookup: CDR1 SGHTA, CDR2 FQGNSA. The CDR3 reads CASSFQAGYEQYF. CDR3 in DNA: TGTGCCAGCAGCTTTCAGGCGGGCTACGAGCAGTACTTC.

The chain recombines TRBV19 with TRBJ1-2; D may be TRBD1 (6 bases). There are 14 residues in the CDR3. Germline CDR1 and CDR2: LNHDA and SQIVND (reference sequence). Trimming removed 4 bases from V and 4 bases from J, with 13 bases in between. The DNA for the CDR3 is TGTGCCAGTAGTAGATCCGGACAGACCTATGGCTACACCTTC. It yields the protein CASSRSGQTYGYTF.

This clone was observed a handful of times. The rearrangement links TRBV29-1 to TRBJ1-2; the match to TRBD1 covers 11 bases. This CDR3 is built from 14 residues. Germline lookup yields CDR1 SQVTM and CDR2 ANQGSEA. V dropped 6 bases and J dropped 4; count of bases not matched to a gene: 7. This chain's CDR3 is CSVSGTGGSYGYTF. CDR3 DNA: TGCAGCGTCTCCGGGACAGGGGGTTCCTATGGCTACACCTTC.

V gene TRBV19 combines with J gene TRBJ2-1; 8 bases are a match to TRBD2. The CDR3 runs to 16 residues. Per the germline V gene, CDR1 is LNHDA and CDR2 is SQIVND (reference sequence). V shed 6 bases, J shed 0 bases, and the junction held 7 bases outside the gene matches. CDR3 DNA: TGTGCCAGTAGATCAGCGGGGGTGAGCTCCTACAATGAGCAGTTCTTC. It specifies CASRSAGVSSYNEQFF.

This clone appeared a few times. The V call is TRBV23-1, the J call TRBJ2-7; possible D gene TRBD1, 6 bases. TRBV23-1 is an open reading frame whose function is uncertain. CDR3 length: 15 amino acids. Trimming cost V 0 bases and J 5 bases, with 14 bases left between them. The CDR3 DNA reads TGCGCCAGCAGTCAATCACTTGGACAGCACCACGAGCAGTACTTC. It yields the protein CASSQSLGQHHEQYF.

The chain links TRBV23-1 to TRBJ2-4, with D possibly TRBD1 on 5 matching bases. TRBV23-1 is given ORF status, its function remaining uncertain. V lost 6 bases and J 0 bases, leaving 21 bases between the germline ends. The CDR3 totals 18 residues. The CDR3 sequence is CASSRCLDIPLAKNIQYF. The CDR3 DNA reads TGCGCCAGCAGCCGATGCTTGGACATTCCCTTAGCCAAAAACATTCAGTACTTC.

This chain uses TRBV5-1 with TRBJ2-3, with D possibly TRBD2 on 6 matching bases. Germline values: CDR1 SGHRS, CDR2 YFSETQ. V gave up 2 bases and J gave up 5 bases, with 12 bases separating them. The CDR3 covers 14 residues. The CDR3 is CASSLGGVGDTQYF. The CDR3 nucleotides read TGCGCCAGCAGCTTAGGAGGGGTGGGAGATACGCAGTATTTT.

The rearrangement joins TRBV19 to TRBJ2-3; 8 nucleotides line up with TRBD2. Germline V gives CDR1 LNHDA, CDR2 SQIVND (reference sequence). Unmatched junction bases numbered 6, after V lost 0 bases and J lost 4 bases. The CDR3 sequence is 16 residues long. The CDR3 DNA is TGTGCCAGTAGTATAGAGTGGACGGGGGGGGCAGATACGCAGTATTTT. Its translation is CASSIEWTGGADTQYF.

V and J are TRBV4-3 and TRBJ1-4; D might be TRBD1 (5 bases). This CDR3 contains 16 residues. The V gene lost 0 bases and the J gene lost 7 bases, with 15 bases spanning the gap. CDR1 is LGHNA and CDR2 is YSLEER in the germline V gene. The chain's CDR3 is CASSQDLRDGGEKLFF. CDR3 DNA: TGCGCCAGCAGCCAAGATCTGAGGGATGGGGGTGAAAAACTGTTTTTT.

The V and J genes are TRBV9 and TRBJ2-1; D is perhaps TRBD2 (6 bases). The CDR3 extends over 13 amino acids. Per germline, CDR1 SGDLS and CDR2 YYNGEE. Trimming removed 4 bases at V and 6 bases at J, with 11 bases between. The CDR3 protein is CASSRDSLNEQFF. The CDR3 DNA reads as TGTGCCAGCAGCCGGGACTCACTCAATGAGCAGTTCTTC.

This clone was recorded only once. This sequence joins TRBV28 and TRBJ1-5; D unclear. Germline CDR1 MDHEN, CDR2 SYDVKM. V was shortened by 10 bases and J by 3 bases, with 13 bases between the two germline ends. The CDR3 is 13 residues long. CDR3 sequence reads: CATRRVANQPQHF. CDR3 nucleotides: TGTGCCACCAGACGGGTTGCCAATCAGCCCCAGCATTTT.

The V call is TRBV7-9, the J call TRBJ2-5; D is ambiguous. The germline V gene has CDR1 SEHNR and CDR2 FQNEAQ (reference sequence). This CDR3 comprises 12 residues. V was shortened by 1 base and J by 5 bases, with 5 bases between the two germline ends. The CDR3 sequence: CASSLVRETQYF. CDR3 in DNA: TGTGCCAGCAGCTTAGTCCGGGAGACCCAGTACTTC.

This chain uses TRBV18 with TRBJ1-2, with D unresolved. CDR3 length equals 12 residues. Germline V lookup: CDR1 KGHSH, CDR2 LQKENI. V was shortened by 3 bases and J by 6 bases, with 8 bases between the two germline ends. The CDR3: CASSPHPDGYTF. CDR3 DNA: TGTGCCAGCTCACCCCACCCCGATGGCTACACCTTC.

Only a few counts were recorded for this clone. Here the CDR3 DNA reads TGTGCCAGCAGCCCCCAGGGTGCCGAGCCCCAGCATTTT. This encodes CASSPQGAEPQHF. This chain joins TRBV7-9 and TRBJ1-5; D might be TRBD1 (5 bases). V was clipped by 5 bases and J by 8 bases, with 13 bases between them. The germline gives CDR1 SEHNR, CDR2 FQNEAQ (reference sequence). This CDR3 region has 13 residues.

As regards this clone: Other DNA sequences in this specimen translate into the identical CDR3. V and J are TRBV10-1 and TRBJ2-1; TRBD2 might be the D (5 bases). The CDR3 spans 11 residues. V was clipped by 8 bases and J by 4 bases, with 6 bases between them. Germline CDR1 WNHNN, CDR2 SYGVQD (reference sequence). The CDR3 loop is CASGSYNEQFF. CDR3 nucleotides: TGCGCCAGCGGGAGTTACAATGAGCAGTTCTTC.

The genes are TRBV19 and TRBJ2-2, with D maybe TRBD1 (6 bases). This CDR3 spans 11 amino acids. Germline values: CDR1 LNHDA, CDR2 SQIVND (reference sequence). With 11 bases removed from V and 6 bases from J, the gap between germline ends came to 10 bases. CDR3 residues: CAVNRAGELFF. For the CDR3, the DNA is TGTGCCGTAAACAGGGCCGGGGAGCTGTTTTTT.

The chain combines TRBV27 with TRBJ1-5; possibly TRBD1 for D (6 bases). CDR3 length: 16 residues. The germline V gene has CDR1 MNHEY and CDR2 SMNVEV (reference sequence). The V and J ends lost 6 bases and 7 bases respectively, with 22 bases between them. In DNA, the CDR3 is TGTGCCAGCAGCACGACAGGCAGATATTATAGCCAGCCCCAGCATTTT. Its protein product is CASSTTGRYYSQPQHF.

In regard to this clone: At one of its ends the junction is not consistent with the germline gene, which may arise from a read error. As DNA, the CDR3 is TGCGCCAGCAACCAAGAGGTTCATAGCGGGGACTACAATGAGCAGTTCTTC. It yields the protein CASNQEVHSGDYNEQFF. V usage is TRBV4-3 and J usage is TRBJ2-1; 8 bases align to TRBD2. The CDR3 loop spans 17 amino acids. Germline V CDR1 and CDR2: LGHNA, YSLEER.

This chain joins TRBV5-1 and TRBJ2-5, with TRBD2 identical over 11 bases. V trimming: 0 bases; J trimming: 5 bases; junction bases outside the gene matches: 6. The germline V gene encodes CDR1 SGHRS and CDR2 YFSETQ. The CDR3 covers 16 residues. The CDR3 reads CASSLATSGSMETQYF. CDR3 nucleotide sequence: TGCGCCAGCAGCTTGGCAACTAGCGGGAGTATGGAGACCCAGTACTTC.

There are a few counts of this clone. This chain connects TRBV28 to TRBJ1-2; 8 bases are shared with TRBD1. The CDR3 length is 15 residues. With V trimmed by 6 bases and J by 5 bases, 11 bases remained unmatched. The V gene's germline CDR1 is MDHEN and CDR2 SYDVKM. The CDR3 here is CASSSPQGVRYGYTF. In DNA form, the CDR3 reads TGTGCCAGCAGCTCCCCACAGGGGGTGAGGTATGGCTACACCTTC.

The chain is built from TRBV4-3 and TRBJ2-3; 12 bases match TRBD2. J lost 8 bases, V lost 0 bases, and 6 bases had no gene match. The CDR3 spans 16 residues. CDR1 is LGHNA and CDR2 is YSLEER in the germline V gene. CDR3 sequence: CASSQEALAGGATQYF. The CDR3 nucleotides are TGCGCCAGCAGCCAAGAGGCACTAGCGGGAGGAGCTACGCAGTATTTT.

The rearrangement uses TRBV13 and TRBJ2-5; TRBD2 matches at 10 bases. V shed 5 bases and J 5 bases; nucleotides not matched to a gene: 14. Germline V gives CDR1 PRHDT, CDR2 FYEKMQ (reference sequence). The CDR3 consists of 17 residues. In DNA form, the CDR3 reads TGTGCCAGCAGCCGGGTAGGCCTAGCGGGAGTTTTGGAGACCCAGTACTTC. As protein: CASSRVGLAGVLETQYF.

V is TRBV5-1 and J is TRBJ2-2; a weak D match, TRBD2 (5 bases). CDR1 and CDR2 (germline): SGHRS, YFSETQ. The V gene lost 5 bases and the J gene lost 0 bases, with 17 bases spanning the gap. The CDR3 is 17 amino acids. CDR3 sequence reads: CASSRGSGFANTGELFF. CDR3 bases: TGCGCCAGCAGTCGAGGGTCGGGGTTCGCGAACACCGGGGAGCTGTTTTTT. The complete variable domain, with remaining parts taken from reference TRBV5-1 and TRBJ2-2, reads KAGVTQTPRYLIKTRGQQVTLSCSPISGHRSVSWYQQTPGQGLQFLFEYFSETQRNKGNFPGRFSGRQFSNSRSEMNVSTLELGDSALYLCASSRGSGFANTGELFFGEGSRLTVL.

The chain joins TRBV15 to TRBJ1-1; D remains ambiguous. This CDR3 has 15 amino acids. Between the trimmed V and J ends, which lost 0 bases and 1 base, there was a span of 9 bases. CDR1 and CDR2 from the germline V gene are LNHNV and YYDKDF (reference sequence). This CDR3 reads CATSRDLQPNTEAFF. The DNA of the CDR3 is TGTGCCACCAGCAGAGATCTTCAGCCGAACACTGAAGCTTTCTTT.

The chain's CDR3 is CASSLVGSSGNTIYF. In DNA, the CDR3 is TGCGCCAGCAGCTTGGTTGGCAGCTCTGGAAACACCATATATTTT. This rearrangement joins TRBV5-1 to TRBJ1-3; D uncertain. This CDR3 has 15 amino acids. CDR1 SGHRS and CDR2 YFSETQ come from the germline V gene. V shed 0 bases and J shed 0 bases, with 7 bases lying between them.

The CDR3 DNA reads as TGCGCCAGCAGCCTCACCTACGCCCAAGAGACCCAGTACTTC. It encodes CASSLTYAQETQYF. The V and J genes are TRBV10-2 and TRBJ2-5; D uncertain. The CDR3 is made up of 14 amino acids. The germline gives CDR1 WSHSY, CDR2 SAAADI. Trimming pared 6 bases from V and 1 base from J, leaving 12 bases between.

The rearrangement uses TRBV11-2 and TRBJ1-5; D is unresolved. Trimming left V 0 bases short and J 0 bases short, with 6 bases between. Looked up from germline, CDR1 is SGHAT and CDR2 is FQNNGV. The CDR3 extends over 15 amino acids. The CDR3 loop reads CASSLERGSNQPQHF. Here the CDR3 DNA reads TGTGCCAGCAGCTTAGAACGAGGTAGCAATCAGCCCCAGCATTTT.

The rearrangement uses TRBV14 and TRBJ2-1; 9 bases align to TRBD2. The germline CDR1 and CDR2 sequences are SGHDN and FVKESK. V lost 0 bases to trimming and J lost 7 bases; unmatched junction nucleotides: 10. The CDR3 consists of 17 residues. The CDR3 is CASSQESGLAGVNEQFF. CDR3 bases: TGTGCCAGCAGCCAAGAGTCCGGGTTAGCGGGAGTGAATGAGCAGTTCTTC. Full variable domain (remainder filled in from reference TRBV14 and TRBJ2-1): EAGVTQFPSHSVIEKGQTVTLRCDPISGHDNLYWYRRVMGKEIKFLLHFVKESKQDESGMPNNRFLAERTGGTYSTLKVQPAELEDSGVYFCASSQESGLAGVNEQFFGPGTRLTVL.

This clone was picked up one time. The J gene is TRBJ2-5, the V gene TRBV5-8, with 7 bases that match TRBD2. Germline lookup yields CDR1 SGHTS and CDR2 YDEGEE. The CDR3 length is 13 residues. V lost 3 bases, J lost 5 bases, and 4 bases stayed unmatched. CDR3 in amino acids: CASSSGLGETQYF. The CDR3 DNA reads TGTGCCAGCAGCTCCGGACTAGGGGAGACCCAGTACTTC.